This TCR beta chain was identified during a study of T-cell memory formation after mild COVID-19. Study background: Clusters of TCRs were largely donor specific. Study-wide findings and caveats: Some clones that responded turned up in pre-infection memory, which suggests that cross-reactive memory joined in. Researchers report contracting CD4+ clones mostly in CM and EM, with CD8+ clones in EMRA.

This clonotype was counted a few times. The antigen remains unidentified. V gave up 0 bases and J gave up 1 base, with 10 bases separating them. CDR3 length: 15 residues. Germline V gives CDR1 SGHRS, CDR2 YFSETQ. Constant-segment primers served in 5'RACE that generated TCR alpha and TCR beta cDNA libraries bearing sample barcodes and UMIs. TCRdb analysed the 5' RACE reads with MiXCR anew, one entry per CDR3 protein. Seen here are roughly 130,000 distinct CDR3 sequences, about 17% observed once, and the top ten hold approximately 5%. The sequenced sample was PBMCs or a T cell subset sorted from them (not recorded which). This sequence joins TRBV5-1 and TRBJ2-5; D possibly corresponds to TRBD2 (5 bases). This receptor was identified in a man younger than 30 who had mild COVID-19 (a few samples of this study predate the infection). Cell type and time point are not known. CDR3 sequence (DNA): TGCGCCAGCAGCTTGGCCCGGGATGGCCAAGAGACCCAGTACTTC. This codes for CASSLARDGQETQYF.